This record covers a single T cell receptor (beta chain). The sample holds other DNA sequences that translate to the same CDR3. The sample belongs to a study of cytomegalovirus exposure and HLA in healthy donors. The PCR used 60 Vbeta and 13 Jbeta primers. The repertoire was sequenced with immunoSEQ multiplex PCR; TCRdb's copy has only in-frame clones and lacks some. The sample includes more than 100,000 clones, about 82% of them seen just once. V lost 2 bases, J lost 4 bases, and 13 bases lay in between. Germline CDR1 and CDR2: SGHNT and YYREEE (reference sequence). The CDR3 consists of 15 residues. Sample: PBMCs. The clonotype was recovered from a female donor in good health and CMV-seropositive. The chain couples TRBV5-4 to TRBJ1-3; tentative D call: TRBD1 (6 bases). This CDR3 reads CASSFGQGPGNTIYF. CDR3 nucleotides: TGTGCCAGCAGCTTTGGTCAGGGGCCCGGAAACACCATATATTTT.